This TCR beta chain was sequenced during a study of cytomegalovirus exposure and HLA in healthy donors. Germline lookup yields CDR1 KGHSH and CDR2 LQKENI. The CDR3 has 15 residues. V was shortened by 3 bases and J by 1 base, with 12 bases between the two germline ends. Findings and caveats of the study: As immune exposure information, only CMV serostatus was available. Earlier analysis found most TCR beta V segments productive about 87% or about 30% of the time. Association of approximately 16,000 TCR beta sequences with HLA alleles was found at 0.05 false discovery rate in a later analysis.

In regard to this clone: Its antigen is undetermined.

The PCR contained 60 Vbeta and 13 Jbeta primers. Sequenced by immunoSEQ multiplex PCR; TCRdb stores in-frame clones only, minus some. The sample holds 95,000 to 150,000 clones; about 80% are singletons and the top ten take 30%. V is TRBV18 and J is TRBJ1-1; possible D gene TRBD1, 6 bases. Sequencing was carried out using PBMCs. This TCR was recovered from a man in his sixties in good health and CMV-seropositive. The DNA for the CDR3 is TGTGCCAGCTCACCCATACAGGGAGAGAACACTGAAGCTTTCTTT. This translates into CASSPIQGENTEAFF.